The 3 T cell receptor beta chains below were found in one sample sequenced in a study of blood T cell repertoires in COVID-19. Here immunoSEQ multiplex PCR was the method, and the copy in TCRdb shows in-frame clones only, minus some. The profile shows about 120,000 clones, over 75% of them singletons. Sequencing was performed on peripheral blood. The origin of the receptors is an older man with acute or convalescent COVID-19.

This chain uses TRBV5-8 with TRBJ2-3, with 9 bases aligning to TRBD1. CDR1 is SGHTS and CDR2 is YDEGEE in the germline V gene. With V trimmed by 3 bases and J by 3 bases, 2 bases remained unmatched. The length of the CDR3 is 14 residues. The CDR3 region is CASSWDRETDTQYF. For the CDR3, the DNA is TGTGCCAGCAGCTGGGACAGGGAGACAGATACGCAGTATTTT.

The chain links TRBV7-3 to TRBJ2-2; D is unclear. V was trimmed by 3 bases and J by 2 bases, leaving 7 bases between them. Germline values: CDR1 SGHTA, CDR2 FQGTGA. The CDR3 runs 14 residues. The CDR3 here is CASSFTANTGELFF. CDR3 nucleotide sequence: TGTGCCAGCAGCTTCACAGCCAACACCGGGGAGCTGTTTTTT.

CDR3 in amino acids: CASSLAVYEAFF. DNA for the CDR3: TGTGCCAGCAGCTTGGCGGTTTACGAAGCTTTCTTT. The chain links TRBV5-8 to TRBJ1-1; D unclear. V lost 0 bases, J lost 8 bases, and 8 bases lay in between. The CDR3 runs to 12 residues. Per germline, CDR1 SGHTS and CDR2 YDEGEE.